These 4 T cell receptor beta chains share one sample of origin, sequenced in a study of blood T cells in healthy people across ages. The second PCR ran roughly 7 to 12 cycles with a sample-barcoded 5' primer and J-beta primers. TCRdb itself ran the 5' RACE reads through MiXCR, one entry per CDR3 protein. The repertoire holds about 940,000 distinct CDR3 sequences, under 50% seen once, with about an eighth in the top ten. The sequenced sample consisted of blood. All receptors derive from a man in his thirties or forties in good health.

J is TRBJ1-2 and V is TRBV4-3; D unclear. There are 15 residues in the CDR3. Trimming took 0 bases from V and 4 from J, leaving 12 bases between them. Germline V gene lookup returns CDR1 LGHNA and CDR2 YSLEER. In nucleotides, the CDR3 is TGCGCCAGCAGCCAAGATGTGGCCGCTCCCTATGGCTACACCTTC. Its translation is CASSQDVAAPYGYTF.

A note on this clonotype: The junction does not match germline at one end; this may be a read error. The rearrangement joins TRBV6-2 or TRBV6-3 to TRBJ2-5; perhaps TRBD1 as D (6 bases). The CDR3 is made up of 15 amino acids. Germline CDR1 is MNHEY and CDR2 is SVGEGT. The chain's CDR3 is CTSSYVGAIQETQYF. CDR3 DNA: TGTACCAGCAGTTACGTGGGGGCCATCCAAGAGACCCAGTACTTC.

CDR3 residues: CASSEITEGADTQYF. For the CDR3, the DNA is TGTGCCAGCAGTGAAATCACGGAGGGGGCAGATACGCAGTATTTT. The chain employs TRBV6-1 and TRBJ2-3, with D perhaps TRBD1 or TRBD2 (6 bases each). Germline assignment: CDR1 MNHNS and CDR2 SASEGT. V lost 2 bases and J 4 bases, leaving 13 bases between the germline ends. CDR3 length: 15 amino acids.

This clonotype was seen at least ten times. The chain combines TRBV5-1 with TRBJ2-7; D is undetermined. The CDR3 is 12 residues long. The germline gives CDR1 SGHRS, CDR2 YFSETQ. V lost 1 base to trimming and J lost 7 bases, with 9 bases between them. The CDR3 protein is CASSLSQGEQYF. In DNA, the CDR3 is TGCGCCAGCAGCTTGTCCCAAGGAGAGCAGTACTTC.